The 5 T cell receptor beta chains in this list originate from one sample, sequenced in a study of neurological immune-mediated disorders. TCRdb redid the calling of the 5' RACE reads with MiXCR, one entry per CDR3 protein. The sample includes around 50,000 distinct CDR3 sequences, 3% to 4.5% of them seen just once. The sample taken for sequencing was PBMCs. These receptors were obtained from a man between 60 and 70 years old with multiple sclerosis.

The table lists this clonotype with many counts. V is TRBV20-1 and J is TRBJ2-1, with TRBD1 matching over 10 bases. The CDR3 spans 16 residues. The junction had 10 bases not matched to a gene; V was cut back by 4 bases and J by 4 bases. Germline CDR1 reads DFQATT; CDR2 reads SNEGSKA (reference sequence). For the CDR3, the DNA is TGCAGTGCTAAACGTTTGGGGGACAGGGGTTACAATGAGCAGTTCTTC. This sequence encodes CSAKRLGDRGYNEQFF.

The table lists this clonotype with many counts. The chain is built from TRBV9 and TRBJ1-2; the D gene is possibly TRBD1 (6 bases). Trimming shortened V by 5 bases and J by 0 bases, and 11 bases separated the two germline ends. Germline lookup yields CDR1 SGDLS and CDR2 YYNGEE. The CDR3 length is 14 residues. The CDR3: CASSEGDSNYGYTF. The CDR3 region has the DNA TGTGCCAGCAGTGAGGGGGATTCTAACTATGGCTACACCTTC.

In this sample, this clonotype turned up a few times. The rearrangement joins TRBV6-5 to TRBJ2-3; maybe TRBD1 (7 bases). The germline CDR1 and CDR2 sequences are MNHEY and SVGAGI. Trimming removed 7 bases from V and 1 base from J, with 12 bases in between. The CDR3 totals 14 residues. Here the CDR3 DNA reads TGTGCCAGCACTCCCAGGGGGGGCACAGATACGCAGTATTTT. It yields the protein CASTPRGGTDTQYF.

This clonotype was counted many times. The chain combines TRBV5-1 with TRBJ2-7; D is possibly TRBD1 (5 bases). This CDR3 contains 15 residues. Trimming removed 0 bases from V and 2 bases from J, with 12 bases in between. CDR1 SGHRS and CDR2 YFSETQ come from the germline V gene. In DNA, the CDR3 is TGCGCCAGCAGCTTGGTAGGGGCCAGCACCTACGAGCAGTACTTC. Protein sequence: CASSLVGASTYEQYF.

In this sample, this clonotype turned up many times. The V gene is TRBV28, the J gene TRBJ2-5; 7 bases align to TRBD2. The CDR3 runs to 16 residues. CDR1 is MDHEN and CDR2 is SYDVKM in the germline V gene. V gave up 1 base and J gave up 0 bases; unmatched junction bases: 5. DNA of the CDR3: TGTGCCAGCAGTTTATCTTCGGGGAGGGACCAAGAGACCCAGTACTTC. Protein product: CASSLSSGRDQETQYF.